The 11 T cell receptor beta chains given below trace back to one sample, sequenced in a study of regulatory T cells in long-lasting Graves disease. This sample's time point: persistent/refractory GD, antithyroid drugs over 5 years with positive TRAb. RNA isolated from PBMCs was used to make the TCR library. Researchers made TCR beta libraries by using iRepertoire HTBI primers and running Arm-PCR on CDR3 regions. TCRdb reprocessed the multiplex PCR reads via MiXCR and lists one record per CDR3 protein. Of over 250,000 distinct CDR3 sequences listed, around 21% are singletons. Sequenced here: peripheral blood mononuclear cells (PBMCs), sampled when the disease was refractory, from a patient treated with antithyroid drugs. The receptors derive from a female donor with Graves disease.

The chain combines TRBV12-3 or TRBV12-4 with TRBJ2-1; possibly TRBD2 for D (6 bases). Trimming took 7 bases from V and 9 from J, leaving 13 bases between them. The CDR3 is made up of 12 amino acids. CDR3 nucleotide sequence: TGTGCCAGCACCTCGACTAGGGTTGAGCAGTTCTTC. This gives the protein CASTSTRVEQFF.

This clonotype was detected ten times or more. V is TRBV28 and J is TRBJ1-6; perhaps TRBD1 as D (5 bases). Trimming took 1 base from V and 9 from J, leaving 19 bases between them. Germline CDR1 MDHEN, CDR2 SYDVKM. This CDR3 region has 17 residues. The CDR3 region has the DNA TGTGCCAGCAGTTTATTGCCTCCCGGGACGGGTATTTCACCCCTCCACTTT. Translating it yields CASSLLPPGTGISPLHF.

This chain joins TRBV6-1 and TRBJ2-7, with D perhaps TRBD2 (6 bases). The V gene lost 7 bases and the J gene lost 4 bases, with 17 bases spanning the gap. In germline, CDR1 is MNHNS, CDR2 SASEGT. The CDR3 runs 14 residues. Written as DNA, the CDR3 is TGTGCCAGCACCCCTTCCGGGGGAGTGTACGAGCAGTACTTC. This sequence encodes CASTPSGGVYEQYF.

The chain recombines TRBV7-9 with TRBJ1-3; D gene ambiguous. CDR3 size: 13 residues. Trimming removed 2 bases from V and 8 bases from J, with 10 bases in between. Looked up from germline, CDR1 is SEHNR and CDR2 is FQNEAQ (reference sequence). CDR3 bases: TGTGCCAGCAGCTTAATAGCCGAATACACCATATATTTT. Amino acid sequence: CASSLIAEYTIYF.

The rearrangement joins TRBV6-8 to TRBJ2-1, with TRBD2 matching over 13 bases. The CDR3 has 15 residues. From germline, CDR1 is MNHGY and CDR2 SAAAGT. Losses at the gene ends were 6 bases for V and 5 bases for J; bases not matched to a gene: 4. This CDR3 reads CASSAGLAGHNEQFF. DNA of the CDR3: TGTGCCAGCAGCGCGGGACTAGCGGGACACAATGAGCAGTTCTTC.

The chain combines TRBV7-9 with TRBJ2-5; D is unclear. V was shortened by 3 bases and J by 2 bases, with 16 bases between the two germline ends. The CDR3 contains 16 residues. Looked up from germline, CDR1 is SEHNR and CDR2 is FQNEAQ (reference sequence). The chain's CDR3 is CASSFGFTAAQETQYF. Written as DNA, the CDR3 is TGTGCCAGCAGCTTCGGCTTTACAGCAGCACAAGAGACCCAGTACTTC.

This clonotype came up a few times. This rearrangement joins TRBV28 to TRBJ2-5, with D possibly being TRBD1 or TRBD2 (5 bases each). This CDR3 is built from 15 residues. V was trimmed by 4 bases and J by 5 bases, leaving 17 bases between them. Per germline, CDR1 MDHEN and CDR2 SYDVKM. The CDR3 protein is CASSSSLGVRETQYF. DNA of the CDR3: TGTGCCAGCAGTTCCTCCCTGGGGGTTCGGGAGACCCAGTACTTC.

This clonotype was seen a handful of times. The chain joins TRBV15 to TRBJ1-2; 8 nucleotides match TRBD1. V gave up 1 base and J gave up 5 bases; unmatched junction bases: 3. Germline CDR1 reads LNHNV; CDR2 reads YYDKDF (reference sequence). The CDR3 consists of 14 residues. The CDR3 nucleotides read TGTGCCACCAGCAGAGGGACAGGGCCGTATGGCTACACCTTC. This sequence encodes CATSRGTGPYGYTF.

This clonotype was counted only a few times. The J gene is TRBJ2-7, the V gene TRBV27; no clear D gene. Germline lookup yields CDR1 MNHEY and CDR2 SMNVEV (reference sequence). With 2 bases removed from V and 2 bases from J, the gap between germline ends came to 10 bases. This CDR3 comprises 14 residues. CDR3 loop: CASSLVGETYEQYF. The CDR3 DNA follows: TGTGCCAGCAGTTTAGTAGGCGAAACCTACGAGCAGTACTTC.

The rearrangement links TRBV7-9 to TRBJ2-5; D unresolved. This CDR3 contains 13 residues. CDR1 is SEHNR and CDR2 is FQNEAQ in the germline V gene (reference sequence). V dropped 1 base and J dropped 8 bases, with 11 bases sitting between them. The CDR3 loop is CASSLGGKKTQYF. For the CDR3, the DNA is TGTGCCAGCAGCTTAGGGGGTAAAAAAACCCAGTACTTC.

This clonotype occurred many times. For the CDR3, the DNA is TGTGCCAGCAGGATGGGACAGAACACTGAAGCTTTCTTT. Translating gives CASRMGQNTEAFF. The chain recombines TRBV12-3 or TRBV12-4 with TRBJ1-1; possibly TRBD1 for D (6 bases). CDR3 size: 13 residues. The germline V and J ends were trimmed by 6 bases and 1 base, with 9 bases remaining between them.